This T cell receptor (beta chain) emerged from a study of T cell repertoires in cytomegalovirus infection. As for the study in general: Both recently identified HLA-C-restricted and well-studied HLA-B-restricted CMV epitopes were used in the study. Through public TCR beta signatures, both CMV infection and matching HLA type were indicated. General study points: In two of eight donors, the top clonotype was HLA-C-restricted CMV-specific.

The CDR3 runs to 14 residues. Germline V gene sequence: CDR1 DFQATT, CDR2 SNEGSKA (reference sequence). V was pared by 5 bases and J by 2 bases, with 15 bases between. As concerns this clonotype: What it binds is not known.

TCRdb passed the reads through MiXCR, listing each CDR3 protein once. Among 300,000 to 400,000 distinct CDR3 sequences, approximately 32% were seen once, and the ten largest hold around 20%. The sequence was obtained from a human donor in good health (CMV status not recorded). Some clones in this sample may be carry-over from other donors' samples. The sequenced sample was cultured PBMCs, obtained from culture after CMV antigen stimulation. This sequence joins TRBV20-1 and TRBJ1-1, with D unclear. The CDR3 nucleotides are TGCAGTGCTCTCCCCGGCCAGGTCAACACTGAAGCTTTCTTT. Translating gives CSALPGQVNTEAFF.